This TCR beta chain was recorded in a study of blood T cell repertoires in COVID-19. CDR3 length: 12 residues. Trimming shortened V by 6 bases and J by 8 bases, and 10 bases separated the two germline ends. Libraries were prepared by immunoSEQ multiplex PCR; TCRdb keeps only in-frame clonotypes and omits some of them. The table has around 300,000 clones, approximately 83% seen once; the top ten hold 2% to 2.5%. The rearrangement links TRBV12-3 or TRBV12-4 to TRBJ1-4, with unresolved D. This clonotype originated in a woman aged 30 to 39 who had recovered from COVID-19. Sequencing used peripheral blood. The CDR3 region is CASRDSSEKLFF. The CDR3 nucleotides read TGTGCCAGCAGGGATAGCAGCGAAAAACTGTTTTTT.